A selection of T cell receptor beta chains follows, all from one sample in a study of long-term antiretroviral therapy in people with HIV. Method: immunoSEQ multiplex PCR; TCRdb's copy keeps in-frame clones and lacks some. The sample has more than 12,000 clones, more than 60% seen once; the top ten hold nearly 20%. Sequenced material: unsorted PBMCs, taken 1.3 years before starting antiretroviral therapy. These receptor sequences come from a middle-aged man with HIV. Each CDR3 is given without its conserved first and last residue. Each record gives: V gene, D gene, J gene, CDR3 protein. D genes are given only for firm matches.

TRBV5-1	TRBD1	TRBJ1-4	ASSTTGVPSEKLF
TRBV27	-	TRBJ1-2	ASSLSKTGLGYT
TRBV30	-	TRBJ1-1	AWSSGVNTEAF
TRBV9	TRBD1	TRBJ1-6	ASSGRDSPGLSYNSPLH
TRBV7-2	-	TRBJ2-2	ASSFYTGELF
TRBV7-3	-	TRBJ1-5	ASSPSGGTQH
TRBV2	-	TRBJ1-1	ASSELVGTEAF
TRBV30	-	TRBJ2-7	AWRIGRGPGVNEQY
TRBV4-2	-	TRBJ2-7	ASSQVGSSYEQY
TRBV5-1	-	TRBJ1-2	ASSRDPNYGYT
TRBV4-1	TRBD2	TRBJ2-5	ASSQEFGLAGVETQY
TRBV6-1	-	TRBJ1-5	ASSELPGSRDQPQH
TRBV2	-	TRBJ1-1	ASSEAEDSNTEAF
TRBV21-1	-	TRBJ1-5	ASSTRSVRQPQH
TRBV4-1	-	TRBJ1-2	ASSQFSSVAINYGYT
TRBV6-1	-	TRBJ1-2	ASSEGKYGYT
TRBV6-1	-	TRBJ1-5	ASSTGLVSNQPQH
TRBV7-2	TRBD2	TRBJ2-1	ASSLVASGGRRNEQF
TRBV5-5	-	TRBJ1-3	ASSALGGSGNTIY
TRBV25-1	-	TRBJ2-3	ASRPTWADTQY
TRBV6-5	-	TRBJ2-7	ASSSSDGMSYEQY
TRBV30	-	TRBJ1-2	AWTEGYGYT
TRBV19	TRBD1	TRBJ2-4	ASSIGVGQGDIQY
TRBV27	-	TRBJ1-5	ASSSANSNQPQH
TRBV4-1	TRBD2	TRBJ2-3	ASSQDVASGPTDTQY
TRBV5-4	TRBD2	TRBJ2-3	ASSLEIWSSGRTDTQY
TRBV5-8	-	TRBJ1-2	ASSFRGAGGYT
TRBV6-6	TRBD1	TRBJ1-1	ASRMGQGEVRAF
TRBV7-9	TRBD1	TRBJ1-4	ASSRYGTADEKLF
TRBV4-2	-	TRBJ1-1	ASSQNRVENTEAF
TRBV11-3	-	TRBJ2-3	ASSPSPGAGDTQY
TRBV5-6	-	TRBJ1-4	ASSPQWGHEGNEKLF
TRBV5-8	-	TRBJ1-1	ASSLAGATALGAF
TRBV7-2	-	TRBJ1-1	ASSSPRVLGTEAF
TRBV21-1	-	TRBJ1-2	ASSKRPGSDYGYT
TRBV7-9	-	TRBJ2-5	ASSLAGAQETQY
TRBV5-4	-	TRBJ1-1	ASSTGGVNTEAF
TRBV7-9	-	TRBJ2-3	ASSPKYRIGTDTQY
TRBV15	TRBD1	TRBJ2-4	ATSRDRTGNIQY
TRBV27	TRBD1	TRBJ1-5	ASSHLQGAGNQPQH
TRBV30	-	TRBJ1-3	AWSALSGLGNTIY
TRBV5-4	-	TRBJ2-6	ASSLTSGTGANVLT
TRBV19	TRBD1	TRBJ1-4	ASSIVGTGNEKLF
TRBV5-1	-	TRBJ1-1	ASSEETPPGYTEAF
TRBV28	-	TRBJ2-5	ASRTGINQETQY
TRBV9	-	TRBJ1-1	ASSLKGNTEAF
TRBV5-6	-	TRBJ1-5	ASSLGAGGNQPQH
TRBV29-1	TRBD2	TRBJ2-1	SVEGGTGSYNEQF
TRBV5-6	-	TRBJ1-2	ASSFGEIDYGYT
TRBV7-2	-	TRBJ2-5	ASSLYLKGIETQY
TRBV2	TRBD1	TRBJ2-6	ASGRQGAQGANVLT